The present entry profiles one T cell receptor beta chain with its context. V was clipped by 0 bases and J by 5 bases, with 10 bases between them. This CDR3 is 14 amino acids long. CDR1 is MNHEY, CDR2 SVGAGI, per germline. The data were produced by immunoSEQ multiplex PCR, yet TCRdb's version contains in-frame clones alone and is incomplete. The sample records about 1.1 million clones, more than 75% being singletons. This specimen belongs to a study of shared clonotypes between healthy human individuals. About the study: Per donor, CD8 memory used one plate, CD8 naive used two, CD4 memory used three and CD4 naive used three.

This chain links TRBV6-5 with TRBJ1-1; no definite D call. This TCR was recovered from a man aged 18 to 30 in good health. Some clones in this sample may be carry-over from other donors' samples. The sequenced sample consisted of memory CD4+ T cells from PBMCs. Subset noted: CD45RA-negative fraction. CDR3 DNA: TGTGCCAGCAGTTACTCGGTAACCAGGACTGAAGCTTTCTTT. Its translation is CASSYSVTRTEAFF.